Sequencing of this T cell receptor beta chain was carried out in a study of shared clonotypes between healthy human individuals. Overall study findings and caveats: The study's rarefaction showed incomplete sorted-subset sequencing despite large depth. On the whole, naive subsets had larger estimated richness than memory subsets had. Sequencing depth was expected to affect clonotype sharing among donors.

V lost 4 bases and J 6 bases, leaving 7 bases between the germline ends. The germline V gene has CDR1 SGHTA and CDR2 FQGNSA. There are 11 residues in the CDR3. CD45RO negativity and positive selection for CCR7 defined naive CD8 cells, a population that excluded terminally differentiated effector memory CD45RA+ cells. A remark on this clone: Its antigen is unidentified.

Each sorted subset replicate got 200 ng genomic DNA, 25,000 to 30,000 genomes. Profiling relied on immunoSEQ multiplex PCR, and the TCRdb table lists in-frame clones only, not all of them. The sample has 2 million to 2.5 million clones; over 85% are singletons. The genes are TRBV7-2 and TRBJ2-7, with D perhaps matching TRBD2 (6 bases). The material sequenced was naive CD8+ T cells sorted from blood. This receptor was identified in a man between 18 and 29 years old in good health. The CDR3 reads CASSYSGEQYF. In nucleotides, the CDR3 is TGTGCCAGCAGCTATAGCGGCGAGCAGTACTTC.